These 4 T cell receptor beta chains were all obtained from the same sample, sequenced in a study of cytomegalovirus exposure and HLA in healthy donors. PCR employed 60 Vbeta and 13 Jbeta primers. The table came from immunoSEQ multiplex PCR; TCRdb's copy has only in-frame clones and leaves some out. The table records 150,000 to 200,000 clones, 87% of them present only once. Sample: PBMCs. These receptors were obtained from a boy aged 2 to 10 in good health and CMV-seronegative.

CDR3 sequence reads: CASSEPLESGELFF. The CDR3 region has the DNA TGTGCCAGCAGTGAACCCCTTGAGTCCGGGGAGCTGTTTTTT. The rearrangement links TRBV2 to TRBJ2-2; D remains ambiguous. V was cut by 2 bases and J by 6 bases, with 10 bases left in between. The CDR3 totals 14 residues. The germline V gene has CDR1 SNHLY and CDR2 FYNNEI.

This chain uses TRBV28 with TRBJ2-5; TRBD1 matches 8 bases. Losses at the gene ends were 2 bases for V and 4 bases for J; bases not matched to a gene: 9. CDR1 and CDR2 (germline): MDHEN, SYDVKM. CDR3 length: 16 residues. The CDR3 DNA sequence: TGTGCCAGCAGTTTAGGGCCAGGGGGCCATGGAGAGACCCAGTACTTC. As protein: CASSLGPGGHGETQYF.

The chain employs TRBV11-3 and TRBJ2-1, with D unclear. V shed 5 bases and J shed 0 bases, with 8 bases lying between them. The CDR3 is 14 amino acids. Germline values: CDR1 SGHNT, CDR2 YENEEA. The CDR3 is CASSRGSSYNEQFF. DNA of the CDR3: TGTGCCAGCAGCAGAGGTAGCTCCTACAATGAGCAGTTCTTC. Complete variable domain (other parts from reference TRBV11-3 and TRBJ2-1): EAGVVQSPRYKIIEKKQPVAFWCNPISGHNTLYWYLQNLGQGPELLIRYENEEAVDDSQLPKDRFSAERLKGVDSTLKIQPAELGDSAVYLCASSRGSSYNEQFFGPGTRLTVL.

The V and J genes are TRBV4-1 and TRBJ2-3; tentative D call: TRBD1 (6 bases). The V gene lost 4 bases and the J gene lost 2 bases, with 13 bases spanning the gap. The CDR3 sequence is 15 residues long. Germline assignment: CDR1 MGHRA and CDR2 YSYEKL. The CDR3 protein is CASSLPTGYTDTQYF. The CDR3 bases are TGCGCCAGCAGCCTTCCGACAGGCTACACAGATACGCAGTATTTT.